These T cell receptor beta chains were read from a single sample in a study of blood T cells in healthy people across ages. Each CDR3 protein gets one entry after TCRdb re-called the 5' RACE reads with MiXCR. The table includes roughly 1,300,000 distinct CDR3 sequences, 55% to 75% detected once. Sequences were obtained from blood. The receptors were sampled from a man between 18 and 29 years old in good health. Each CDR3 is given with its conserved first and last residue. A D gene is named only where the DNA matches it firmly. Clone size is stated in some rows and not others, as once, few, many or a class when expanded.

>-|TRBJ2-1|TRBV7-9|-
CASSQGQTGINEQFF
TGTGCCAGCAGCCAAGGACAAACAGGGATCAATGAGCAGTTCTTC
>-|TRBJ2-1|TRBV20-1|-
CSARGDQGYNEQFF
TGCAGTGCTAGAGGGGACCAGGGGTACAATGAGCAGTTCTTC
>-|TRBJ2-3|TRBV20-1|-
CSSKPDTQYF
TGCAGTTCGAAACCAGATACGCAGTATTTT
>TRBD1|TRBJ2-7|TRBV27|-
CASSPGQATYFYEQYF
TGTGCCAGCAGCCCCGGACAGGCGACTTACTTCTACGAGCAGTACTTC
>-|TRBJ2-5|TRBV3-1|-
CASSQALDSTSDETQYF
TGTGCCAGCAGCCAAGCGTTAGATTCTACCTCAGATGAGACCCAGTACTTC
>TRBD2|TRBJ2-3|TRBV7-8|few
CASSLAGETSVDTQYF
TGTGCCAGCAGCCTAGCGGGAGAAACCTCGGTCGATACGCAGTATTTT
>-|TRBJ2-7|TRBV10-3|few
CASLASSNEQYF
TGTGCCTCCCTGGCATCGTCCAACGAGCAGTACTTC
>-|TRBJ1-2|TRBV21-1|-
CASSASGDARYGYTF
TGTGCCAGCAGCGCATCAGGGGATGCCCGCTATGGCTACACCTTC
>TRBD2|TRBJ2-1|TRBV4-3|few
CASSQVRGGASDEQFF
TGCGCCAGCAGCCAAGTCCGCGGGGGGGCTAGCGATGAGCAGTTCTTC
>-|TRBJ2-7|TRBV28|-
CASSFQGGKQYF
TGTGCCAGCAGTTTCCAGGGAGGCAAGCAGTACTTC
>TRBD1|TRBJ2-7|TRBV20-1|-
CSAPRTGRGEQYF
TGCAGTGCTCCAAGGACAGGGCGAGGCGAGCAGTACTTC
>-|TRBJ2-1|TRBV29-1|-
CSVEDPEGRGEQFF
TGCAGCGTTGAAGATCCTGAGGGTCGGGGTGAGCAGTTCTTC
>-|TRBJ2-7|TRBV28|few
CASSFRQKSYEQYF
TGTGCCAGCAGTTTCAGGCAGAAATCCTACGAGCAGTACTTC
>-|TRBJ2-7|TRBV12-3/TRBV12-4|-
CASSTYRDEQYF
TGTGCCAGCAGCACTTACAGGGACGAGCAGTACTTC
>-|TRBJ1-4|TRBV7-9|-
CASSTWTPSGEKLFF
TGTGCCAGCAGCACCTGGACGCCCTCCGGTGAAAAACTGTTTTTT
>-|TRBJ2-4|TRBV12-3/TRBV12-4|-
CASSPYPEGPDEQYF
TGTGCCAGCAGCCCTTATCCCGAGGGCCCCGATGAGCAGTACTTC
>-|TRBJ2-5|TRBV29-1|-
CSVEGDLARETQYF
TGCAGCGTTGAAGGTGATCTCGCTCGAGAGACCCAGTACTTC
>TRBD2|TRBJ2-4|TRBV7-9|-
CASSLVAGALASIQYF
TGTGCCAGCAGCTTAGTAGCGGGAGCATTGGCGTCCATTCAGTACTTC
>TRBD2|TRBJ2-3|TRBV6-2/TRBV6-3|-
CASSRPLGREPFGPDTQYF
TGTGCCAGCAGCCGCCCTCTGGGGCGGGAGCCATTCGGACCAGATACGCAGTATTTT
>TRBD2|TRBJ2-1|TRBV27|-
CASKKAGVNEQFF
TGTGCCAGCAAAAAAGCGGGAGTCAATGAGCAGTTCTTC
>-|TRBJ2-1|TRBV30|few
CAWSDRPEQFF
TGTGCCTGGAGTGACCGACCGGAGCAGTTCTTC
>-|TRBJ1-5|TRBV18|-
CASSPPESYSNQPQHF
TGTGCCAGCTCACCACCGGAAAGTTATAGCAATCAGCCCCAGCATTTT
>TRBD2|TRBJ2-3|TRBV20-1|-
CSATEVLAGGKYTQYF
TGCAGTGCTACCGAGGTCCTAGCGGGGGGGAAGTATACGCAGTATTTT